This TCR beta chain was recovered during a study of response to subunit inactivated influenza vaccine. General study findings and limits: Every seasonal influenza vaccination brings in few new T cells, the authors suggested.

This clonotype has ten or more counts. The antigen is not known. The CDR3 totals 15 residues. Trimming cost V 4 bases and J 3 bases; bases outside gene matches: 6. The germline CDR1 and CDR2 sequences are SGHRS and YFSETQ. TCRdb called the RT-PCR reads again in MiXCR, with one record for every CDR3 protein. The top ten hold less than 9% of the sample, which has some 640,000 distinct CDR3 sequences, around 14% seen once. This TCR was recovered from a man aged 50 or older who received an inactivated influenza vaccine. The specimen was PBMCs from blood, collected approximately 15 days before vaccination. The chain links TRBV5-1 to TRBJ2-5; TRBD1 matches 10 bases. Here the CDR3 DNA reads TGCGCCAGCAGCCGTCGAGGGACAGGGGAAGAGACCCAGTACTTC. Its translation: CASSRRGTGEETQYF.